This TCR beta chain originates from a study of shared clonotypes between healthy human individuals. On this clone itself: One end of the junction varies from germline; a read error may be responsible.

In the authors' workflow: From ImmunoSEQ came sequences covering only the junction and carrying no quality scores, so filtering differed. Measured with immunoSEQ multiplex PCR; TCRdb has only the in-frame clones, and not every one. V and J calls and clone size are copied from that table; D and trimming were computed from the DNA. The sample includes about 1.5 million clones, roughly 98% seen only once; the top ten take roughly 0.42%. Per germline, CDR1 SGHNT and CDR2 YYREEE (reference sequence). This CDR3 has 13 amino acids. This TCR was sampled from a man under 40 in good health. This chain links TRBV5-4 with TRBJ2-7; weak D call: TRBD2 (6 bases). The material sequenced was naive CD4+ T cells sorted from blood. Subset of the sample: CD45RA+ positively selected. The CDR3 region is CASSHGLHYEQYF. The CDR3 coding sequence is TGCGCCAGCAGCCACGGACTACACTACGAGCAGTACTTC.